This paragraph covers one TCR beta chain sequence. The antigen is not known. The data derive from a study of cytomegalovirus exposure and HLA in healthy donors. Study-level points and caveats: Later findings reportedly placed an Asian-associated ancestry cluster below the approximately 700-donor mean for N-insertions.

PCR amplification relied on 60 Vbeta primers (plus 13 Jbeta primers). The table came from immunoSEQ multiplex PCR; TCRdb's copy has only in-frame clones and leaves some out. The repertoire holds around 220,000 clones, with approximately 79% as singletons. The CDR3 covers 11 residues. CDR1 is SEHNR, CDR2 FQNEAQ, per germline (reference sequence). The J segment lost 10 bases and the V segment lost 5 bases, leaving 3 bases of the junction unmatched. This receptor was identified in a girl aged 2 to 10 in good health and CMV-seronegative. This rearrangement joins TRBV7-9 to TRBJ1-1; 8 bases are shared with TRBD1. The material sequenced was PBMCs. The CDR3 sequence is CASSGTGSAFF. The CDR3 bases are TGTGCCAGCAGCGGGACAGGATCAGCTTTCTTT.